These 31 T cell receptor beta chains came from one sample sequenced in a study of cytomegalovirus exposure and HLA in healthy donors. TCRdb's table, derived via immunoSEQ multiplex PCR, lists solely in-frame clones and lacks some. The repertoire consists of approximately 160,000 clones, with less than 95% occurring once and the leading ten covering 3%. The sequenced sample was PBMCs. Receptor source: a woman younger than 30 in good health and CMV-seropositive.

The chain carries TRBV5-5 and TRBJ1-2, with 8 bases aligning to TRBD1. Germline V gene lookup returns CDR1 SGHKS and CDR2 YYEKEE (reference sequence). The V gene end was trimmed by 5 bases and the J gene end by 2 bases; junction bases not matched to a gene: 2. The CDR3 length is 13 residues. CDR3 loop: CASRRTGNYGYTF. CDR3 bases: TGTGCCAGCAGGCGGACAGGGAACTATGGCTACACCTTC.

The chain recombines TRBV4-2 with TRBJ2-7, with TRBD2 identical over 9 bases. The V segment lost 0 bases and the J segment 7 bases; nucleotides outside the gene matches: 13. The CDR3 extends over 17 amino acids. Germline V lookup: CDR1 LGHNA, CDR2 YNFKEQ. Here the CDR3 reads CASSQDQAGGPPREQYF. The CDR3 nucleotides read TGTGCCAGCAGCCAAGATCAGGCGGGGGGGCCTCCTAGGGAGCAGTACTTC.

The chain uses TRBV30 and TRBJ1-5; 9 bases line up with TRBD1. CDR3 size: 15 residues. Germline V gene sequence: CDR1 GTSNPN, CDR2 SVGIG (reference sequence). Trimming cost V 2 bases and J 6 bases; bases outside gene matches: 8. For the CDR3, the DNA is TGTGCCTGGAGTCAGACAACAGGGGGCTTTCAGCCCCAGCATTTT. It codes for CAWSQTTGGFQPQHF.

J is TRBJ2-1 and V is TRBV4-1; 10 nucleotides align to TRBD1. From germline, CDR1 is MGHRA and CDR2 YSYEKL. The CDR3 runs to 17 residues. Trimming removed 6 bases from V and 5 bases from J; junction bases left unmatched: 13. The CDR3 region has the DNA TGCGCCAGCAGACTCTACATTCCCGGGACAGGGGACAATGAGCAGTTCTTC. Residues: CASRLYIPGTGDNEQFF.

The J gene is TRBJ1-5, the V gene TRBV27; D gene ambiguous. V lost 3 bases and J 7 bases, leaving 16 bases between the germline ends. Germline CDR1 MNHEY, CDR2 SMNVEV (reference sequence). There are 15 residues in the CDR3. CDR3 sequence reads: CASSFRAGSGQPQHF. CDR3 bases: TGTGCCAGCAGTTTTCGGGCGGGCTCGGGACAGCCCCAGCATTTT.

This clone was detected only once. The chain employs TRBV28 and TRBJ2-1; D not certain. The CDR3 has 14 residues. Between the trimmed V and J ends, which lost 3 bases and 1 base, there was a span of 7 bases. CDR1 is MDHEN, CDR2 SYDVKM, per germline. The CDR3 is CASSFLESYNEQFF. The CDR3 coding sequence is TGTGCCAGCAGTTTTTTGGAGTCCTACAATGAGCAGTTCTTC.

The chain has TRBV9 and TRBJ1-2, with TRBD1 as a possible D gene (5 bases). Germline V gives CDR1 SGDLS, CDR2 YYNGEE. The V and J ends lost 4 bases and 0 bases respectively, with 13 bases between them. This CDR3 comprises 15 residues. CDR3 DNA: TGTGCCAGCAGCCCAGCCCCAGGGTCTAACTATGGCTACACCTTC. Amino acid sequence: CASSPAPGSNYGYTF. The full variable domain, completed using reference TRBV9 and TRBJ1-2, is DSGVTQTPKHLITATGQRVTLRCSPRSGDLSVYWYQQSLDQGLQFLIQYYNGEERAKGNILERFSAQQFPDLHSELNLSSLELGDSALYFCASSPAPGSNYGYTFGSGTRLTVV.

The genes are TRBV27 and TRBJ2-7; TRBD1 is a possible D gene (5 bases). CDR1 MNHEY and CDR2 SMNVEV come from the germline V gene (reference sequence). V was pared by 5 bases and J by 4 bases, with 15 bases between. The CDR3 loop spans 14 amino acids. CDR3 sequence reads: CASSPLPRQYEQYF. The CDR3 DNA reads as TGTGCCAGCAGTCCCTTACCAAGACAGTACGAGCAGTACTTC.

The V and J genes are TRBV7-2 and TRBJ1-1; the match to TRBD1 covers 7 bases. The germline V gene has CDR1 SGHTA and CDR2 FQGNSA. The CDR3 sequence is 18 residues long. The V segment lost 4 bases and the J segment 5 bases; nucleotides outside the gene matches: 19. The CDR3 nucleotides are TGTGCCAGCAGCTACTCATTGGGGACAGATACCCAGGGAACTGAAGCTTTCTTT. Translation gives CASSYSLGTDTQGTEAFF.

The chain combines TRBV18 with TRBJ2-7; a weak D match, TRBD2 (6 bases). Germline V gene data show CDR1 as KGHSH and CDR2 as LQKENI. The CDR3 is made up of 15 amino acids. V dropped 2 bases and J dropped 3 bases, with 14 bases sitting between them. The CDR3 here is CASSPNSGPNYEQYF. The CDR3 DNA reads TGTGCCAGCTCACCAAATAGCGGACCGAACTACGAGCAGTACTTC.

The chain joins TRBV21-1 to TRBJ2-7; TRBD2 was called by the table and not checked on the DNA. TRBV21-1 is an annotated pseudogene. The CDR3 has 16 residues. This chain's CDR3 is CASSKGGTSGAYEQYF. The CDR3 coding sequence is TGTGCCAGCAGCAAAGGTGGGACTAGCGGAGCCTACGAGCAGTACTTC.

The rearrangement joins TRBV6-1 to TRBJ1-2; tentatively, D is TRBD1 (5 bases). The germline gives CDR1 MNHNS, CDR2 SASEGT. Deletions cut 9 bases from V and 1 base from J, with 15 bases between. This CDR3 region has 14 residues. CDR3 sequence reads: CASLNQGFNYGYTF. The CDR3 nucleotides are TGTGCCAGTCTTAATCAGGGTTTTAACTATGGCTACACCTTC.

With respect to this clone: Within the sample, other DNA sequences also encode this same CDR3. The rearrangement uses TRBV11-2 and TRBJ2-7, with 7 positions matching TRBD2. The CDR3 runs 14 residues. The V gene end was trimmed by 3 bases and the J gene end by 0 bases; junction bases not matched to a gene: 2. Germline loops: CDR1 SGHAT, CDR2 FQNNGV. CDR3 in amino acids: CASSLGGSSYEQYF. CDR3 in DNA: TGTGCCAGCAGCTTGGGAGGGTCCTCCTACGAGCAGTACTTC.

The V call is TRBV10-3, the J call TRBJ2-1, with 7 bases fitting TRBD2. The CDR3 contains 16 residues. J was trimmed by 2 bases and V by 7 bases; bases with no gene match: 11. Germline CDR1 is ENHRY and CDR2 is SYGVKD. This CDR3 reads CAITTGLPDTYNEQFF. Here the CDR3 DNA reads TGTGCCATCACCACGGGACTACCGGACACCTACAATGAGCAGTTCTTC.

V and J are TRBV29-1 and TRBJ2-5; the match to TRBD2 covers 8 bases. CDR1 and CDR2 from the germline V gene are SQVTM and ANQGSEA. V lost 6 bases and J lost 2; bases outside the gene matches: 14. This CDR3 is built from 16 residues. The chain's CDR3 is CSVFQVAGSGQETQYF. For the CDR3, the DNA is TGCAGCGTCTTCCAGGTAGCGGGATCAGGGCAAGAGACCCAGTACTTC.

The chain recombines TRBV6-6 with TRBJ1-3, with TRBD1 identical over 8 bases. Germline CDR1 MNHNY, CDR2 SVGAGI (reference sequence). V shed 6 bases and J 0 bases; nucleotides not matched to a gene: 7. This CDR3 has 16 amino acids. In DNA form, the CDR3 reads TGTGCCAGCAGCCCGACAGGGGTGAGCTCTGGAAACACCATATATTTT. This sequence encodes CASSPTGVSSGNTIYF.

The rearrangement links TRBV4-3 to TRBJ2-1; 12 nucleotides agree with TRBD2. Germline values: CDR1 LGHNA, CDR2 YSLEER. V lost 0 bases and J lost 6; bases outside the gene matches: 3. The CDR3 is 16 amino acids. The CDR3 region is CASSQDASGRANEQFF. CDR3 nucleotide sequence: TGCGCCAGCAGCCAAGATGCTAGCGGGAGGGCCAATGAGCAGTTCTTC.

The genes are TRBV2 and TRBJ1-5; tentative D call: TRBD1 (5 bases). V was cut by 6 bases and J by 7 bases, with 16 bases left in between. The CDR3 spans 14 residues. Germline CDR1 SNHLY, CDR2 FYNNEI. The CDR3 DNA follows: TGTGCCAGCAGCACCAGTGGGGGGGACCAGCCCCAGCATTTT. Residues: CASSTSGGDQPQHF.

The chain carries TRBV4-1 and TRBJ2-7; 10 positions agree with TRBD1. The CDR3 length is 15 residues. J was trimmed by 4 bases and V by 2 bases; bases with no gene match: 5. Germline loops: CDR1 MGHRA, CDR2 YSYEKL. CDR3 sequence: CASSQQGTGDYEQYF. CDR3 DNA: TGCGCCAGCAGCCAACAAGGGACAGGGGATTACGAGCAGTACTTC.

The chain joins TRBV28 to TRBJ1-5; possible D gene TRBD1, 6 bases. V was clipped by 4 bases and J by 6 bases, with 13 bases between them. Germline CDR1 MDHEN, CDR2 SYDVKM. The CDR3 is made up of 14 amino acids. This CDR3 reads CASSSGVSVQPQHF. In DNA form, the CDR3 reads TGTGCCAGCAGTTCAGGGGTTAGCGTTCAGCCCCAGCATTTT. The full variable domain, its missing parts supplied by reference TRBV28 and TRBJ1-5, is DVKVTQSSRYLVKRTGEKVFLECVQDMDHENMFWYRQDPGLGLRLIYFSYDVKMKEKGDIPEGYSVSREKKERFSLILESASTNQTSMYLCASSSGVSVQPQHFGDGTRLSIL.

This sequence joins TRBV4-1 and TRBJ2-4, with 7 nucleotides matching TRBD2. CDR3 length: 17 amino acids. From germline, CDR1 is MGHRA and CDR2 YSYEKL. After removal of 2 bases from V and 7 bases from J, the junction contained 14 bases not matched to a gene. CDR3 amino acids: CASSQTSIGKAGNIQYF. As DNA, the CDR3 is TGCGCCAGCAGCCAAACAAGCATAGGAAAAGCGGGGAACATTCAGTACTTC.

With respect to this clone: Sequence at one end of the junction differs from germline and may be a read error. The chain combines TRBV7-2 with TRBJ2-4, with D perhaps TRBD1 (5 bases). Germline V CDR1 and CDR2: SGHTA, FQGNSA. The CDR3 has 14 amino acids. DNA for the CDR3: TGTGCCAGCAGCTTAGATCGCTGGGGCCCCATCGCTCTCTTC. This encodes CASSLDRWGPIALF.

The chain employs TRBV15 and TRBJ2-3; D perhaps matches TRBD1 (6 bases). Trimming took off 5 bases at V and 2 bases at J, with 20 bases between the two ends. Per germline, CDR1 LNHNV and CDR2 YYDKDF (reference sequence). This CDR3 comprises 17 residues. CDR3 protein: CATSSLDRMDFTDTQYF. The CDR3 DNA reads TGTGCCACCAGCTCCCTCGACAGGATGGATTTCACAGATACGCAGTATTTT.

This chain connects TRBV10-3 to TRBJ2-1; TRBD2 matches 11 bases. This CDR3 has 15 residues. V lost 6 bases and J lost 10; bases outside the gene matches: 11. Looked up from germline, CDR1 is ENHRY and CDR2 is SYGVKD. The CDR3 protein is CAISRTSGPEGEQFF. The CDR3 nucleotides read TGTGCCATCAGCAGGACTAGCGGGCCGGAGGGAGAGCAGTTCTTC.

This chain uses TRBV27 with TRBJ1-3, with TRBD1 as a possible D gene (5 bases). V was cut by 6 bases and J by 7 bases, with 16 bases left in between. Germline V CDR1 and CDR2: MNHEY, SMNVEV (reference sequence). The CDR3 sequence is 14 residues long. The chain's CDR3 is CASSRGGSGNTIYF. The CDR3 DNA is TGTGCCAGCAGCCGGGGGGGTTCGGGGAACACCATATATTTT.

The chain joins TRBV29-1 to TRBJ2-7; 9 bases match TRBD1. Looked up from germline, CDR1 is SQVTM and CDR2 is ANQGSEA. The CDR3 has 13 residues. The V segment lost 5 bases and the J segment 1 base; nucleotides outside the gene matches: 3. Written as DNA, the CDR3 is TGCAGCGTTTGGGGACAGGGATCCTACGAGCAGTACTTC. It specifies CSVWGQGSYEQYF.

The chain links TRBV19 to TRBJ1-1; TRBD1 matches at 7 bases. There are 15 residues in the CDR3. The germline gives CDR1 LNHDA, CDR2 SQIVND (reference sequence). J lost 3 bases, V lost 3 bases, and 7 bases had no gene match. For the CDR3, the DNA is TGTGCCAGTAGTATCGGAAGGGGGCTAGACACTGAAGCTTTCTTT. This codes for CASSIGRGLDTEAFF.

The V call is TRBV7-9, the J call TRBJ1-4, with D hard to call. The CDR3 length is 13 residues. Germline V gives CDR1 SEHNR, CDR2 FQNEAQ (reference sequence). The germline V and J ends were trimmed by 5 bases and 5 bases, with 9 bases remaining between them. The CDR3 reads CASSRVENEKLFF. CDR3 DNA sequence: TGTGCCAGCAGCCGCGTCGAGAATGAAAAACTGTTTTTT. Complete variable domain (other parts from reference TRBV7-9 and TRBJ1-4): DTGVSQNPRHKITKRGQNVTFRCDPISEHNRLYWYRQTLGQGPEFLTYFQNEAQLEKSRLLSDRFSAERPKGSFSTLEIQRTEQGDSAMYLCASSRVENEKLFFGSGTQLSVL.

The sample holds a few counts of this clone. The V and J genes are TRBV11-3 and TRBJ2-1; 11 bases align to TRBD2. The V segment lost 3 bases and the J segment 9 bases; nucleotides outside the gene matches: 1. Germline assignment: CDR1 SGHNT and CDR2 YENEEA. This CDR3 is built from 13 residues. CDR3 sequence: CASSFLAGGEQFF. In DNA, the CDR3 is TGTGCCAGCAGCTTCCTAGCGGGAGGTGAGCAGTTCTTC.

The chain is built from TRBV4-3 and TRBJ2-5, with TRBD2 matching 13 bases. J was trimmed by 1 base and V by 0 bases; bases with no gene match: 11. The CDR3 spans 20 residues. Germline CDR1 is LGHNA and CDR2 is YSLEER. CDR3 in DNA: TGCGCCAGCAGCCAAGAGTTAGGCCCGGGACTAGCGGGATCCCAAGAGACCCAGTACTTC. Translation: CASSQELGPGLAGSQETQYF.

V and J are TRBV27 and TRBJ2-7; TRBD1 matches at 10 bases. Germline V lookup: CDR1 MNHEY, CDR2 SMNVEV (reference sequence). There are 14 residues in the CDR3. V trimming: 9 bases; J trimming: 6 bases; junction bases outside the gene matches: 11. This CDR3 is CASFRDRGLGEQYF. Here the CDR3 DNA reads TGTGCCAGTTTCCGGGACAGGGGCCTGGGCGAGCAGTACTTC.